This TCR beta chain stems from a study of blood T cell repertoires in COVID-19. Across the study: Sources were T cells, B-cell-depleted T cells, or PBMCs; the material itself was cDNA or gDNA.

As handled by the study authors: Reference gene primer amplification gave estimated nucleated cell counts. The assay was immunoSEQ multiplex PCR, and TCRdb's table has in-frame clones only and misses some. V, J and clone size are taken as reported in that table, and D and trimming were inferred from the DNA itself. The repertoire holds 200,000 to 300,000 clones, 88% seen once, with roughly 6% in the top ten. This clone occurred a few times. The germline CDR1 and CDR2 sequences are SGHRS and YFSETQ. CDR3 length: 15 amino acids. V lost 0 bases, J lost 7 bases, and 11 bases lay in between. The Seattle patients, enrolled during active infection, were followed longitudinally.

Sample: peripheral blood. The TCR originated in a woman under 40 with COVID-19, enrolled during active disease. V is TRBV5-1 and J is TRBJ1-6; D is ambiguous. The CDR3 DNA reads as TGCGCCAGCAGCTTGGCCGAGACTTCAAATTCACCCCTCCACTTT. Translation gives CASSLAETSNSPLHF.